The next 32 T cell receptor beta chains were all read from a single sample in a study of T cell repertoires in cytomegalovirus infection. Antigens of these TCRs are unknown. Using its own MiXCR run on the reads, TCRdb lists one record per CDR3 protein. The data hold approximately 730,000 distinct CDR3 sequences, with about 29% observed a single time. The material was cultured CD8+ T cells from PBMCs, obtained from culture after CMV antigen stimulation. The receptors stem from a human donor in good health (CMV status not recorded). Some clones in this sample may be carry-over from other donors' samples.

This clonotype has at least ten counts. The genes are TRBV4-1 and TRBJ1-4; no clear D. CDR3 length: 15 residues. Germline values: CDR1 MGHRA, CDR2 YSYEKL. V was clipped by 1 base and J by 5 bases, with 11 bases between them. The CDR3 DNA reads as TGCGCCAGCAGCCAAGTCGACCTGGAGAATGAAAAACTGTTTTTT. Encoded protein: CASSQVDLENEKLFF.

The J gene is TRBJ2-3, the V gene TRBV13; perhaps TRBD1 as D (6 bases). The CDR3 runs to 15 residues. Germline lookup yields CDR1 PRHDT and CDR2 FYEKMQ (reference sequence). Trimming cost V 1 base and J 2 bases, with 10 bases left between them. CDR3 residues: CASSLAGDHTDTQYF. CDR3 DNA sequence: TGTGCCAGCAGCTTAGCAGGGGACCACACAGATACGCAGTATTTT.

V is TRBV27 and J is TRBJ1-2; TRBD1 matches at 7 bases. V shed 3 bases and J 4 bases; nucleotides not matched to a gene: 8. There are 15 residues in the CDR3. CDR1 is MNHEY, CDR2 SMNVEV, per germline (reference sequence). CDR3 nucleotide sequence: TGTGCCAGCAGTTTCACCAGGGGGTGGCTCTATGGCTACACCTTC. As protein: CASSFTRGWLYGYTF.

CDR3 in DNA: TGTGCCAGCAGCTCCAGGACGGGCTGGACAGATACGCAGTATTTT. It encodes CASSSRTGWTDTQYF. The V and J genes are TRBV9 and TRBJ2-3; D gene unclear. The CDR3 extends over 15 amino acids. Trimming left V 4 bases short and J 3 bases short, with 15 bases between. In germline, CDR1 is SGDLS, CDR2 YYNGEE.

The sample holds a few counts of this clonotype. The CDR3 nucleotides read TGTGCCAGCAGCTTAGCACCTAGCGGGGGGCCCTACGAGCAGTACTTC. This gives the protein CASSLAPSGGPYEQYF. The genes are TRBV7-8 and TRBJ2-7, with 11 bases matching TRBD2. The V gene end was trimmed by 0 bases and the J gene end by 2 bases; junction bases not matched to a gene: 3. CDR3 size: 16 residues. From germline, CDR1 is SGHVS and CDR2 FQNEAQ.

For this clonotype: It may be a read error: a sequence one base away is much more abundant. The chain couples TRBV7-9 to TRBJ2-3; D is undetermined. The DNA end favors TRBJ1-5, so the J call may be wrong. The CDR3 is 13 amino acids. The germline V gene encodes CDR1 SEHNR and CDR2 FQNEAQ (reference sequence). In DNA, the CDR3 is TGTGCCAGCAGCTTAAAACGACGGGATACGCAGCATTTT. This translates into CASSLKRRDTQHF.

This clonotype has just a few counts. The chain recombines TRBV23-1 with TRBJ2-3; 11 bases are a match to TRBD2. TRBV23-1 is designated an ORF whose function remains uncertain. The CDR3 length is 21 residues. Germline trimming cut 6 bases from V and 5 bases from J; bases unmatched to any gene: 25. The CDR3 nucleotides are TGCGCCAGCAGAAAAACCCCTATTCGTTGTACTAGCGGGGGACCAGGAGATACGCAGTATTTT. Translation gives CASRKTPIRCTSGGPGDTQYF.

This clonotype was detected a few times. V gene TRBV6-6 combines with J gene TRBJ2-7, with 9 bases identical to TRBD1. The CDR3 is 14 residues long. Germline V lookup: CDR1 MNHNY, CDR2 SVGAGI (reference sequence). With 6 bases clipped from V and 2 bases from J, the junction kept 5 bases outside the gene matches. The CDR3 reads CASRLGQGPYEQYV. CDR3 in DNA: TGTGCCAGCAGACTTGGACAGGGGCCCTACGAGCAGTACGTC.

The gene calls are TRBV20-1 and TRBJ2-1; the match to TRBD1 covers 8 bases. Germline V gene lookup returns CDR1 DFQATT and CDR2 SNEGSKA (reference sequence). The CDR3 runs to 15 residues. The ends lost 6 bases at V and 6 bases at J; junction bases unmatched: 13. CDR3 sequence: CSAPRGGGQGNEQFF. The CDR3 nucleotides read TGCAGTGCACCGAGAGGGGGCGGACAGGGCAATGAGCAGTTCTTC.

V usage is TRBV6-6 and J usage is TRBJ2-5, with D unclear. Germline CDR1 and CDR2: MNHNY and SVGAGI (reference sequence). V was shortened by 7 bases and J by 3 bases, with 12 bases between the two germline ends. CDR3 length: 13 residues. Written as DNA, the CDR3 is TGTGCCAGCATTCAACCGCCCAAAGAGACCCAGTACTTC. It specifies CASIQPPKETQYF.

The chain employs TRBV4-1 and TRBJ1-1; D gene ambiguous. Germline CDR1 MGHRA, CDR2 YSYEKL. The CDR3 has 15 residues. The germline V and J ends were trimmed by 5 bases and 2 bases, with 15 bases remaining between them. CDR3 DNA: TGCGCCAGCAGCTCCGAAAAAGGGATAAACACTGAAGCTTTCTTT. Its translation is CASSSEKGINTEAFF.

The chain couples TRBV6-1 to TRBJ2-5; perhaps TRBD2 as D (5 bases). CDR1 and CDR2 from the germline V gene are MNHNS and SASEGT. The CDR3 contains 14 residues. The V gene lost 5 bases and the J gene lost 5 bases, with 15 bases spanning the gap. CDR3 residues: CASSSRGQLETQYF. The CDR3, as DNA: TGTGCCAGCAGTTCCCGGGGTCAGCTGGAGACCCAGTACTTC.

A few counts support this clonotype. The chain links TRBV12-3 or TRBV12-4 to TRBJ2-2, with D perhaps matching TRBD1 or TRBD2 (5 bases each). The CDR3 is made up of 16 amino acids. V lost 3 bases and J lost 2, with 13 bases in between. CDR3 nucleotides: TGTGCCAGCAGTTTTTTACTAGGGGTTAACACCGGGGAGCTGTTTTTT. It yields the protein CASSFLLGVNTGELFF.

V usage is TRBV5-4 and J usage is TRBJ1-2, with D possibly TRBD1 on 6 matching bases. With 2 bases removed from V and 8 bases from J, the gap between germline ends came to 19 bases. Looked up from germline, CDR1 is SGHNT and CDR2 is YYREEE (reference sequence). The CDR3 has 15 amino acids. CDR3 bases: TGTGCCAGCAGCTTCCCCGGGGGGGCCCGCCGGGGCTACACCTTC. Residues: CASSFPGGARRGYTF.

In this sample, this clonotype turned up a few times. The chain has TRBV6-2 or TRBV6-3 and TRBJ2-7; 11 nucleotides match TRBD1. V was clipped by 8 bases and J by 6 bases; unmatched bases: 3. Germline CDR1 is MNHEY and CDR2 is SVGEGT. CDR3 length: 12 amino acids. CDR3 DNA sequence: TGTGCCAGCGGACAGGGGGCTTCCGAGCAGTACGTC. This translates into CASGQGASEQYV.

There are a few counts of this clonotype. The V call is TRBV19, the J call TRBJ1-2, with TRBD1 as a possible D gene (6 bases). V lost 6 bases, J lost 2 bases, and 16 bases lay in between. The CDR3 has 15 amino acids. Looked up from germline, CDR1 is LNHDA and CDR2 is SQIVND (reference sequence). The CDR3 DNA sequence: TGTGCCAGTAGCATTCTCGGGGGGCAGAACTATGGCTACACCTTC. It yields the protein CASSILGGQNYGYTF.

In its sample, this clonotype was seen a few times. The chain couples TRBV7-8 to TRBJ2-7; either TRBD1 or TRBD2 may fit D (5 bases each). The V and J ends lost 5 bases and 2 bases respectively, with 13 bases between them. Germline assignment: CDR1 SGHVS and CDR2 FQNEAQ. This CDR3 is 14 amino acids long. The CDR3 here is CASSTRGVAYEQYV. CDR3 sequence (DNA): TGTGCCAGCAGCACGAGGGGAGTAGCCTACGAGCAGTACGTC.

This clonotype was observed a few times. The chain is built from TRBV27 and TRBJ2-7; no reliable D call. Germline-derived CDR1 and CDR2 are MNHEY and SMNVEV (reference sequence). With 5 bases removed from V and 2 bases from J, the gap between germline ends came to 13 bases. This CDR3 region has 14 residues. The CDR3 is CASSRVHGPYEQYV. In DNA, the CDR3 is TGTGCCAGCAGTAGGGTCCACGGCCCCTACGAGCAGTACGTC.

The chain links TRBV19 to TRBJ1-5; TRBD1 agrees at 7 bases. This CDR3 contains 16 residues. Trimming at V came to 5 bases and at J to 4 bases, leaving 11 bases not matched to a gene. Per germline, CDR1 LNHDA and CDR2 SQIVND (reference sequence). The CDR3 sequence: CASSWTGADPNQPQHF. CDR3 in DNA: TGTGCCAGTAGTTGGACAGGCGCTGATCCTAATCAGCCCCAGCATTTT.

This clonotype has only a few counts. The chain recombines TRBV12-3 or TRBV12-4 with TRBJ2-3; 9 nucleotides align to TRBD1. The V gene end was trimmed by 6 bases and the J gene end by 2 bases; junction bases not matched to a gene: 6. The CDR3 has 15 amino acids. CDR3 loop: CASRSRDRDTDTQYF. The DNA of the CDR3 is TGTGCCAGCAGGTCGAGGGACAGGGACACAGATACGCAGTATTTT.

This clonotype was counted ten times or more. The chain is built from TRBV27 and TRBJ1-6; no firm D call. Germline values: CDR1 MNHEY, CDR2 SMNVEV (reference sequence). This CDR3 has 15 residues. The V gene lost 5 bases and the J gene lost 7 bases, with 15 bases spanning the gap. This CDR3 is CASSPTLSTNSPLHF. The CDR3, as DNA: TGTGCCAGCAGTCCCACCCTATCCACCAATTCACCCCTCCACTTT.

This clonotype was detected only once. The CDR3, as DNA: TGTGCCAGCAGCGTAGGTAAAGGGGTGGCTGGCTACACCTTC. Protein sequence: CASSVGKGVAGYTF. The chain uses TRBV9 and TRBJ1-2; D possibly corresponds to TRBD1 (5 bases). Germline lookup yields CDR1 SGDLS and CDR2 YYNGEE. V was clipped by 0 bases and J by 7 bases, with 13 bases between them. The CDR3 totals 14 residues.

This clonotype has ten or more counts. The V gene is TRBV12-5, the J gene TRBJ1-1; 9 positions match TRBD1. Germline loops: CDR1 LGHNT, CDR2 FRNRAP. V gave up 6 bases and J gave up 3 bases; unmatched junction bases: 11. The CDR3 is 16 residues long. The CDR3 sequence: CASGLGTGKGDTEAFF. CDR3 coding DNA: TGTGCTAGTGGCCTTGGGACAGGGAAGGGGGACACTGAAGCTTTCTTT.

The V gene is TRBV4-1, the J gene TRBJ1-1, with no clear D. The CDR3 extends over 13 amino acids. V lost 8 bases and J lost 1, with 11 bases in between. Germline CDR1 MGHRA, CDR2 YSYEKL. CDR3 bases: TGCGCCAGCGCCGGGCCAGAGAACACTGAAGCTTTCTTT. This gives the protein CASAGPENTEAFF.

This clonotype has only a few counts. CDR3 in amino acids: CASRPPGRTGELFF. The CDR3 nucleotides are TGTGCCAGCAGGCCCCCCGGGCGCACCGGGGAGCTGTTTTTT. The J gene is TRBJ2-2, the V gene TRBV6-1; D call uncertain. CDR3 length: 14 amino acids. Germline CDR1 is MNHNS and CDR2 is SASEGT. The V and J ends lost 6 bases and 4 bases respectively, with 12 bases between them.

Only a few counts were recorded for this clonotype. The chain links TRBV6-2 or TRBV6-3 to TRBJ2-7, with D possibly TRBD1 on 6 matching bases. CDR1 and CDR2 from the germline V gene are MNHEY and SVGEGT. The CDR3 contains 14 residues. The V end lost 2 bases, the J end lost 3 bases, and 11 bases lay between the germline ends. CDR3 sequence reads: CASSYAGAGYEQYV. The CDR3 DNA is TGTGCCAGCAGTTACGCAGGGGCAGGCTACGAGCAGTACGTC.

The chain is built from TRBV19 and TRBJ2-7, with D possibly matching TRBD1 (5 bases). V lost 9 bases and J 7 bases, leaving 19 bases between the germline ends. The CDR3 sequence is 13 residues long. CDR1 is LNHDA, CDR2 SQIVND, per germline (reference sequence). The CDR3 is CASSLKGVREQYF. The CDR3, as DNA: TGTGCCAGCTCCCTGAAAGGGGTAAGGGAGCAGTACTTC.

This clonotype came up a few times. V is TRBV10-3 and J is TRBJ2-7; 7 nucleotides align to TRBD1. V trimming: 2 bases; J trimming: 1 base; junction bases outside the gene matches: 2. CDR3 length equals 14 residues. The germline V gene encodes CDR1 ENHRY and CDR2 SYGVKD. Here the CDR3 DNA reads TGTGCCATCAGTGAGCCGGGACAGTCCTACGAGCAGTACTTC. This codes for CAISEPGQSYEQYF.

The chain employs TRBV19 and TRBJ2-6; maybe TRBD2 (5 bases). Germline V gene lookup returns CDR1 LNHDA and CDR2 SQIVND (reference sequence). This CDR3 has 15 amino acids. Trimming shortened V by 6 bases and J by 1 base, and 10 bases separated the two germline ends. The CDR3 is CASRPRASGANVLTF. The CDR3 bases are TGTGCCAGTAGACCGCGGGCGTCTGGGGCCAACGTCCTGACTTTC.

CDR3 amino acids: CAGRGGGVEQFF. For the CDR3, the DNA is TGTGCCGGACGAGGGGGGGGCGTTGAGCAGTTCTTC. The chain is built from TRBV7-9 and TRBJ2-1; a weak D match, TRBD2 (7 bases). V shed 11 bases and J shed 9 bases, with 17 bases lying between them. This CDR3 region has 12 residues. Germline assignment: CDR1 SEHNR and CDR2 FQNEAQ (reference sequence).

In its sample, this clonotype was seen a few times. The J gene is TRBJ2-1, the V gene TRBV7-9, with 15 bases matching TRBD2. Germline CDR1 SEHNR, CDR2 FQNEAQ (reference sequence). Trimming took 3 bases from V and 5 from J; bases not matched to a gene: 5. This CDR3 spans 17 amino acids. In DNA, the CDR3 is TGTGCCAGCAGCTTCCCTCGGACTAGCGGGGGGGACAATGAGCAGTTCTTC. Amino acid sequence: CASSFPRTSGGDNEQFF.

There are many counts of this clonotype. V usage is TRBV27 and J usage is TRBJ2-7; 7 bases line up with TRBD1. The CDR3 sequence is 14 residues long. Looked up from germline, CDR1 is MNHEY and CDR2 is SMNVEV (reference sequence). V lost 6 bases, J lost 2 bases, and 7 bases stayed unmatched. The CDR3: CASSLTGTAYEQYV. CDR3 nucleotide sequence: TGTGCCAGCAGCTTGACAGGGACCGCCTACGAGCAGTACGTC.